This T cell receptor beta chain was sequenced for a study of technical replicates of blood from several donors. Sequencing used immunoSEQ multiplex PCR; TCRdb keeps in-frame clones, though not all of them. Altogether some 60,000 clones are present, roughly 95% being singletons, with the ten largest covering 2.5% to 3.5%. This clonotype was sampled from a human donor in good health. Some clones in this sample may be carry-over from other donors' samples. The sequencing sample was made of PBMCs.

DNA of the CDR3: TGCGCCAGCAGCCAAGAGGGAGGGACGGGCTACGAGCAGTACTTC. Its translation: CASSQEGGTGYEQYF. The chain recombines TRBV4-1 with TRBJ2-7; 7 positions agree with TRBD2. This CDR3 is 15 amino acids long. Trimming cost V 0 bases and J 3 bases; bases outside gene matches: 5. The germline CDR1 and CDR2 sequences are MGHRA and YSYEKL.